This T cell receptor beta chain is drawn from a study of shared clonotypes between healthy human individuals. J was trimmed by 2 bases and V by 4 bases; bases with no gene match: 7. Germline V gene data show CDR1 as SGHRS and CDR2 as YFSETQ. The CDR3 spans 15 residues. A remark on this clone: The antigen remains unidentified.

The input for sorted-subset replicate PCRs was approximately 200 ng DNA, around 27,000 T cell genomes. Here immunoSEQ multiplex PCR was the method, and the copy in TCRdb shows in-frame clones only, minus some. Of about 1.1 million clones listed, about 72% were seen once; the top ten hold roughly 0.83%. Study results and limitations: A generally larger estimated richness was seen in naive subsets than in memory subsets. Clonotype sharing among donors was thought likely to change with sequencing depth. Clonotypes that were shared across a few donors made up approximately 5% of naive CD4 clonotypes.

Sequenced input: memory CD4+ T cells from PBMCs. Documented subset: CD45RA-negative fraction. The gene calls are TRBV5-1 and TRBJ1-1; 8 bases map to TRBD1. The receptor was derived from a man between 18 and 29 years old in good health. Some clones in this sample may be carry-over from other donors' samples. Here the CDR3 DNA reads TGCGCCAGCAGCGGTATAGACAGGGGTAACACTGAAGCTTTCTTT. Amino acids: CASSGIDRGNTEAFF.